A single TCR beta chain is shown here with its context. Antigen: not known. At the DNA level, this CDR3 is encoded by other sequences in the same sample as well. This record belongs to a study of shared clonotypes between healthy human individuals. Whole-study results and caveats: Some clonotypes were shared by all four sorted-subset donors, while others were not shared. The non-shared ones had lower generation probabilities than the shared ones. Sharing across a few donors was seen in roughly 5.2% of naive CD4 clonotypes.

As processed by the authors: Filtering differed for immunoSEQ, which gave only junction sequences without quality scores. Assay used: immunoSEQ multiplex PCR; TCRdb lists only in-frame clones, some missing. From that table come the V and J calls and clone size; the DNA was used to work out D and trimming. The repertoire holds approximately 1.5 million clones, with under 99% as singletons. The sequence derives from a man aged 25-40 years in good health. Sequenced: naive CD4+ T cells sorted from blood. Subset described: CD45RA+ positively selected.

CDR3 sequence reads: CASSLAGFSYNEQFF. As DNA, the CDR3 is TGTGCCAGCTCGCTAGCGGGTTTCTCCTACAATGAGCAGTTCTTC. The chain is built from TRBV18 and TRBJ2-1; TRBD2 agrees at 8 bases. Germline trimming cut 6 bases from V and 0 bases from J; bases unmatched to any gene: 4. The CDR3 is made up of 15 amino acids. Germline V CDR1 and CDR2: KGHSH, LQKENI.